The subject of this entry is one TCR beta chain. Its antigen is as yet unknown. The data were taken from a study of response to subunit inactivated influenza vaccine. Germline CDR1 and CDR2: SGHRS and YFSETQ. J lost 4 bases, V lost 2 bases, and 9 bases had no gene match. The CDR3 is made up of 15 amino acids. Notes on the study in general: T cells newly recruited by each seasonal influenza vaccination are few, the authors suggested.

Using its own MiXCR run on the RT-PCR reads, TCRdb lists one record per CDR3 protein. The sample lists 650,000 to 800,000 distinct CDR3 sequences, 14% occurring once. The source was PBMCs from blood, collected about 14 days before vaccination. V usage is TRBV5-1 and J usage is TRBJ2-7, with 7 bases lining up with TRBD2. The TCR was taken from a middle-aged man who received an inactivated influenza vaccine. The CDR3 is CASSFQAGVSYEQYF. CDR3 in DNA: TGCGCCAGCAGCTTTCAGGCGGGAGTGTCATACGAGCAGTACTTC.